This is a list of T cell receptor beta chains from one sample in a study of CD8 T cells in ankylosing spondylitis. TCRdb independently ran MiXCR on the 5' RACE reads; one entry per CDR3 protein. The sample holds 220,000 or so distinct CDR3 sequences, around 18% seen once. Sequenced material: blood, either unsorted or a sorted T cell fraction (not recorded which). The receptors come from a male donor with ankylosing spondylitis. The CDR3 runs from the conserved cysteine through the conserved F or W. A D gene is named only where the DNA matches it firmly. Expanded clones are given a class, and other clones once, few, many or no size at all.

few	TRBV20-1	TRBJ2-7	TRBD1	CSPKGDRATYEQYF	TGCAGTCCCAAGGGGGACAGGGCGACCTACGAGCAGTACTTC
NA	TRBV7-9	TRBJ1-2	NA	CASSPGRGAYGYTF	TGTGCCAGCAGCCCGGGGCGGGGGGCCTATGGCTACACCTTC
few	TRBV2	TRBJ2-4	TRBD2	CASSEGLAEAKNIQYF	TGTGCCAGCAGTGAAGGACTAGCGGAAGCCAAAAACATTCAGTACTTC
NA	TRBV7-2	TRBJ2-7	NA	CASQAEGYEQYF	TGTGCCAGCCAGGCGGAGGGCTACGAGCAGTACTTC
NA	TRBV6-1	TRBJ1-1	TRBD1	CASRETGGDTEAFF	TGTGCCAGCAGGGAGACAGGGGGAGACACTGAAGCTTTCTTT
NA	TRBV7-9	TRBJ2-7	TRBD1	CASSLGIGTVYEQYF	TGTGCCAGCAGCTTAGGGATCGGGACAGTCTACGAGCAGTACTTC
once	TRBV3-1	TRBJ2-3	NA	CASSQGIGPGDTQYF	TGTGCCAGCAGCCAAGGTATTGGACCGGGAGATACGCAGTATTTT
few	TRBV15	TRBJ2-1	NA	CATSREGRYNEQFF	TGTGCCACCAGCCGCGAGGGCAGATACAATGAGCAGTTCTTC
few	TRBV7-9	TRBJ1-5	NA	CASSPKYQPQHF	TGTGCCAGCAGCCCGAAGTATCAGCCCCAGCATTTT
few	TRBV12-3/TRBV12-4	TRBJ2-3	NA	CASSPLRGSTDTQYF	TGTGCCAGCAGCCCACTTCGTGGAAGCACAGATACGCAGTATTTT
few	TRBV27	TRBJ2-5	NA	CASSWGIQETQYF	TGTGCCAGCAGTTGGGGTATACAAGAGACCCAGTACTTC
NA	TRBV20-1	TRBJ2-7	NA	CSARNRVEYEQYF	TGCAGTGCTAGAAACAGGGTCGAATACGAGCAGTACTTC
few	TRBV7-9	TRBJ1-2	TRBD1	CASTRGDSYGYTF	TGTGCCAGCACCCGGGGGGACAGCTATGGCTACACCTTC
NA	TRBV7-3	TRBJ2-3	NA	CASSLKSPASTDTQYF	TGTGCCAGCAGCTTAAAATCGCCCGCTAGCACAGATACGCAGTATTTT
many	TRBV4-1	TRBJ1-2	NA	CASSQEAREVGGYTF	TGCGCCAGCAGCCAAGAGGCCAGGGAGGTTGGTGGCTACACCTTC
NA	TRBV5-1	TRBJ1-1	NA	CASSLGLGLTEAFF	TGCGCCAGCAGCTTGGGTCTGGGCCTCACTGAAGCTTTCTTT
few	TRBV6-2/TRBV6-3	TRBJ2-7	NA	CASSYYGPTFEQYF	TGTGCCAGCAGTTACTATGGGCCAACCTTCGAGCAGTACTTC
few	TRBV6-2/TRBV6-3	TRBJ2-1	NA	CASNLGQGGLDEQFF	TGTGCCAGCAACCTAGGGCAGGGGGGGTTGGATGAGCAGTTCTTC
few	TRBV7-9	TRBJ2-5	NA	CASSSSGTYVWETQYF	TGTGCCAGCAGCTCCTCCGGGACCTACGTGTGGGAGACCCAGTACTTC
few	TRBV6-1	TRBJ1-1	NA	CASSEADLNTEAFF	TGTGCCAGCAGTGAAGCGGACCTGAACACTGAAGCTTTCTTT
NA	TRBV6-5	TRBJ2-5	NA	CASSYSTGRSQETQYF	TGTGCCAGCAGTTACTCGACCGGCCGCTCCCAAGAGACCCAGTACTTC
few	TRBV5-4	TRBJ2-3	TRBD2	CASSLTGSGVLDTQYF	TGTGCCAGCAGCTTGACCGGTAGCGGGGTCCTAGATACGCAGTATTTT
NA	TRBV9	TRBJ2-1	NA	CASSVVTSSEEQFF	TGTGCCAGCAGCGTAGTTACCTCCTCGGAGGAGCAGTTCTTC
NA	TRBV6-5	TRBJ2-7	NA	CASSYLEPDFAYEQYF	TGTGCCAGCAGTTACTTGGAGCCGGACTTCGCCTACGAGCAGTACTTC
NA	TRBV9	TRBJ2-7	NA	CASSVSTETAYEQYF	TGTGCCAGCAGCGTCTCGACAGAGACCGCCTACGAGCAGTACTTC
once	TRBV6-5	TRBJ2-1	TRBD1	CASSYPTGDRGNEQFF	TGTGCCAGCAGTTACCCGACCGGGGACAGGGGCAATGAGCAGTTCTTC
many	TRBV11-2	TRBJ1-1	NA	CASSLWGLNTEAFF	TGTGCCAGCAGCTTATGGGGACTGAACACTGAAGCTTTCTTT
NA	TRBV10-3	TRBJ2-5	NA	CAISDSLQETQYF	TGTGCCATCAGCGACTCATTACAAGAGACCCAGTACTTC
few	TRBV4-3	TRBJ2-2	NA	CASSQGGTYTGELFF	TGCGCCAGCAGCCAGGGGGGTACCTACACCGGGGAGCTGTTTTTT
few	TRBV7-8	TRBJ2-7	TRBD1	CASSYSGTGTYYEQYF	TGTGCCAGCAGCTATTCCGGGACAGGGACATACTACGAGCAGTACTTC
NA	TRBV12-5	TRBJ2-7	NA	CASGRGQGSFYEQYF	TGTGCTAGTGGCCGGGGGCAGGGGTCCTTCTACGAGCAGTACTTC
NA	TRBV7-2	TRBJ2-1	NA	CASKGGYNEQFF	TGTGCCAGCAAGGGAGGATACAATGAGCAGTTCTTC
few	TRBV2	TRBJ2-3	TRBD2	CASSGLAGFTDTQYF	TGTGCCAGCAGTGGACTAGCGGGGTTCACAGATACGCAGTATTTT
many	TRBV12-3/TRBV12-4	TRBJ1-4	NA	CASSFGDPNEKLFF	TGTGCCAGCAGTTTTGGGGACCCTAATGAAAAACTGTTTTTT
many	TRBV12-3/TRBV12-4	TRBJ2-7	NA	CASSQSGSRGEQYF	TGTGCCAGCAGTCAGTCAGGCAGTCGGGGCGAGCAGTACTTC
few	TRBV9	TRBJ2-3	NA	CASSESPAGDTQYF	TGTGCCAGCAGCGAATCCCCGGCGGGGGATACGCAGTATTTT
NA	TRBV18	TRBJ2-7	NA	CASSPGYYEQYF	TGTGCCAGCTCACCAGGGTACTACGAGCAGTACTTC
few	TRBV11-2	TRBJ1-2	NA	CASSVQGNYGYTF	TGTGCCAGCAGCGTACAGGGAAACTATGGCTACACCTTC
few	TRBV9	TRBJ1-5	NA	CASSSGTPNQPQHF	TGTGCCAGCAGCTCCGGGACCCCCAATCAGCCCCAGCATTTT
NA	TRBV7-7	TRBJ2-4	TRBD1	CASSSSGTGDTKNIQYF	TGTGCTAGCAGCTCCTCCGGGACAGGGGATACCAAAAACATTCAGTACTTC
many	TRBV24-1	TRBJ2-7	NA	CATSDSSYEQYF	TGTGCCACCAGTGACTCATCCTACGAGCAGTACTTC
NA	TRBV4-1	TRBJ1-6	NA	CASSPFWGQGSPLHF	TGCGCCAGCAGCCCCTTCTGGGGGCAGGGGTCACCCCTCCACTTT
few	TRBV7-9	TRBJ2-7	NA	CASTNGPYEQYF	TGTGCCAGCACCAACGGTCCCTACGAGCAGTACTTC
few	TRBV12-3/TRBV12-4	TRBJ1-5	NA	CASSPVPGRPQHF	TGTGCCAGCAGCCCCGTCCCGGGTCGTCCCCAGCATTTT
few	TRBV9	TRBJ2-3	TRBD2	CATNGGRITDTQYF	TGTGCCACCAACGGGGGGAGAATCACAGATACGCAGTATTTT
few	TRBV4-1	TRBJ2-7	NA	CASSQVAVSDGIYEQYF	TGCGCCAGCAGCCAAGTAGCGGTCAGCGACGGAATCTACGAGCAGTACTTC
few	TRBV7-9	TRBJ2-1	TRBD2	CASSLRTSGFEEQFF	TGTGCCAGCAGCTTAAGGACTAGCGGGTTTGAGGAGCAGTTCTTC
once	TRBV3-1	TRBJ2-3	NA	CASSTPGGGLTDTQYF	TGTGCCAGCAGCACGCCAGGAGGGGGCTTAACAGATACGCAGTATTTT